These 20 T cell receptor beta chains were all obtained from the same sample, sequenced in a study of Ad26.COV2.S vaccination and SARS-CoV-2 variants. Sequencing was performed with immunoSEQ multiplex PCR; in TCRdb, only in-frame clones are kept and a portion is missing. The repertoire consists of about 280,000 clones, with over 75% occurring once and the leading ten covering approximately 3.3%. The treatment denotes: around 19 received Ad26.COV2.S at low or high dose, single or two shots; roughly five received placebo; per-sample allocation not given. At day 63 after the first vaccine or placebo injection, samples were drawn. The starting material was peripheral blood, obtained in a trial of Ad26.COV2.S vaccine versus placebo. The receptors come from a person between 18 and 65 years old who received the Ad26.COV2.S COVID-19 vaccine or a placebo.

This chain's CDR3 is CASSLAGVPSSTDTQYF. For the CDR3, the DNA is TGTGCCAGCAGCTTAGCCGGGGTTCCGTCTAGCACAGATACGCAGTATTTT. This rearrangement joins TRBV7-2 to TRBJ2-3; possible D gene TRBD2, 5 bases. The germline gives CDR1 SGHTA, CDR2 FQGNSA. V was shortened by 0 bases and J by 0 bases, with 13 bases between the two germline ends. This CDR3 comprises 17 residues.

V is TRBV19 and J is TRBJ1-6, with 8 nucleotides matching TRBD1. This CDR3 has 14 amino acids. Germline V gives CDR1 LNHDA, CDR2 SQIVND (reference sequence). V was clipped by 1 base and J by 10 bases; unmatched bases: 3. Here the CDR3 reads CASSIGQGLSPLHF. DNA for the CDR3: TGTGCCAGTAGTATAGGACAGGGGCTCTCACCCCTCCACTTT.

This clone was counted ten times or more. The V call is TRBV9, the J call TRBJ1-3, with D unresolved. This CDR3 spans 14 amino acids. V was clipped by 0 bases and J by 0 bases, with 4 bases between them. CDR1 is SGDLS, CDR2 YYNGEE, per germline. The DNA of the CDR3 is TGTGCCAGCAGCGTAGGGGACTCTGGAAACACCATATATTTT. This encodes CASSVGDSGNTIYF.

The DNA for the CDR3 is TGTGCCAGTAGTGCCCCCCGGGACGGATTCTATGGCTACACCTTC. Protein sequence: CASSAPRDGFYGYTF. The chain uses TRBV19 and TRBJ1-2, with D possibly being TRBD1 (5 bases). CDR1 and CDR2 (germline): LNHDA, SQIVND (reference sequence). This CDR3 contains 15 residues. The ends were cut back, 5 bases at V and 4 bases at J, with 17 bases in the middle.

The rearrangement joins TRBV5-1 to TRBJ2-5; the match to TRBD2 covers 9 bases. CDR3 length: 15 amino acids. The ends lost 7 bases at V and 0 bases at J; junction bases unmatched: 7. Germline V gives CDR1 SGHRS, CDR2 YFSETQ. The CDR3: CASASGLAYQETQYF. DNA for the CDR3: TGCGCCAGCGCCTCCGGACTAGCGTACCAAGAGACCCAGTACTTC.

This chain joins TRBV27 and TRBJ2-7, with D perhaps assigned TRBD1 or TRBD2 (6 bases each). The V and J ends lost 4 bases and 0 bases respectively, with 10 bases between them. The germline V gene has CDR1 MNHEY and CDR2 SMNVEV (reference sequence). CDR3 length equals 14 residues. The CDR3: CASSYGGPSYEQYF. In nucleotides, the CDR3 is TGTGCCAGCAGTTACGGGGGCCCCTCCTACGAGCAGTACTTC.

J is TRBJ1-1 and V is TRBV4-3, with D possibly TRBD1 on 6 matching bases. The CDR3 length is 14 residues. V lost 1 base to trimming and J lost 8 bases, with 14 bases between them. Germline V gene lookup returns CDR1 LGHNA and CDR2 YSLEER. This CDR3 reads CASSQGRGKGEAFF. As DNA, the CDR3 is TGCGCCAGCAGCCAAGGCAGGGGTAAGGGGGAAGCTTTCTTT.

V and J are TRBV27 and TRBJ2-2, with D perhaps matching TRBD1 (5 bases). This CDR3 has 15 amino acids. The germline V gene encodes CDR1 MNHEY and CDR2 SMNVEV (reference sequence). Trimming took off 2 bases at V and 5 bases at J, with 12 bases between the two ends. The CDR3 DNA is TGTGCCAGCAGTTTAACAGGCAGGCCTACCGGGGAGCTGTTTTTT. This gives the protein CASSLTGRPTGELFF.

The gene calls are TRBV5-1 and TRBJ1-4, with 7 bases that match TRBD1. Trimming at V came to 2 bases and at J to 8 bases, leaving 6 bases not matched to a gene. In germline, CDR1 is SGHRS, CDR2 YFSETQ. The CDR3 sequence is 14 residues long. CDR3 nucleotide sequence: TGCGCCAGCAGCTTACAGGGGTTTAACGAAAAACTGTTTTTT. Translation: CASSLQGFNEKLFF.

The V and J genes are TRBV6-5 and TRBJ1-1; 10 bases are shared with TRBD1. The V gene's germline CDR1 is MNHEY and CDR2 SVGAGI. The CDR3 has 14 amino acids. V was pared by 10 bases and J by 7 bases, with 12 bases of the junction left unmatched. The CDR3 sequence: CATLPSTGGIEAFF. DNA of the CDR3: TGTGCCACACTACCTTCGACAGGGGGCATTGAAGCTTTCTTT.

This chain connects TRBV7-9 to TRBJ1-2; D perhaps matches TRBD1 (6 bases). The germline V gene has CDR1 SEHNR and CDR2 FQNEAQ (reference sequence). V lost 5 bases and J 6 bases, leaving 10 bases between the germline ends. CDR3 length: 12 residues. The CDR3 loop reads CASSRQVHGYTF. The CDR3 DNA reads as TGTGCCAGCAGCCGACAGGTACATGGCTACACCTTC.

The V call is TRBV11-3, the J call TRBJ2-6; 9 bases are shared with TRBD1. Germline loops: CDR1 SGHNT, CDR2 YENEEA. The V segment lost 1 base and the J segment 2 bases; nucleotides outside the gene matches: 3. The CDR3 is made up of 17 amino acids. CDR3 loop: CASSLGGQGPGANVLTF. Here the CDR3 DNA reads TGTGCCAGCAGCTTAGGGGGACAGGGACCTGGGGCCAACGTCCTGACTTTC. Variable domain in full (rest from reference TRBV11-3 and TRBJ2-6): EAGVVQSPRYKIIEKKQPVAFWCNPISGHNTLYWYLQNLGQGPELLIRYENEEAVDDSQLPKDRFSAERLKGVDSTLKIQPAELGDSAVYLCASSLGGQGPGANVLTFGAGSRLTVL.

This sequence joins TRBV27 and TRBJ2-7; D is possibly TRBD1 or TRBD2 (5 bases each). The CDR3 spans 15 residues. Trimming left V 8 bases short and J 5 bases short, with 22 bases between. Germline loops: CDR1 MNHEY, CDR2 SMNVEV (reference sequence). CDR3 sequence: CASQKWDGGPHEQYF. The CDR3 region has the DNA TGTGCCAGCCAGAAATGGGACGGAGGTCCACACGAGCAGTACTTC.

Of note for this clone: One end of the junction varies from germline; a read error may be responsible. The chain employs TRBV7-2 and TRBJ2-7, with TRBD1 identical over 8 bases. Germline V gene data show CDR1 as SGHTA and CDR2 as FQGNSA. The CDR3 extends over 12 amino acids. The CDR3 loop is CASSFIQGDRAF. For the CDR3, the DNA is TGTGCCAGCAGCTTCATACAGGGGGACCGAGCCTTC.

V usage is TRBV3-1 (or the pseudogene TRBV3-2) and J usage is TRBJ2-3; D is possibly TRBD1 (6 bases). This CDR3 has 15 amino acids. V was clipped by 0 bases and J by 1 base, with 8 bases between them. The germline CDR1 and CDR2 sequences are LGHDT and YNNKEL (reference sequence). This CDR3 reads CASSQEAGGTDTQYF. CDR3 nucleotides: TGTGCCAGCAGCCAAGAGGCAGGGGGCACAGATACGCAGTATTTT.

The chain has TRBV5-1 and TRBJ2-3, with TRBD2 matching 15 bases. V was pared by 4 bases and J by 5 bases, with 8 bases of the junction left unmatched. CDR3 length: 17 residues. Germline assignment: CDR1 SGHRS and CDR2 YFSETQ. The CDR3 DNA follows: TGCGCCAGCAGCAATCCGACGGGACTAGCGGGGGGAGATACGCAGTATTTT. This sequence encodes CASSNPTGLAGGDTQYF.

Turning to this clone: Other DNA sequences from this sample encode an identical CDR3 as well. The J gene is TRBJ2-3, the V gene TRBV29-1; D is undetermined. This CDR3 region has 12 residues. The V gene lost 0 bases and the J gene lost 4 bases, with 5 bases spanning the gap. Germline assignment: CDR1 SQVTM and CDR2 ANQGSEA. The CDR3 region is CSVEDQADTQYF. CDR3 DNA: TGCAGCGTTGAAGATCAGGCAGATACGCAGTATTTT.

V usage is TRBV7-9 and J usage is TRBJ1-4; D is possibly TRBD1 (6 bases). The CDR3 loop spans 13 amino acids. From germline, CDR1 is SEHNR and CDR2 FQNEAQ (reference sequence). CDR3: CAVPDRNNEKLFF. CDR3 in DNA: TGTGCTGTTCCCGACAGGAATAATGAAAAACTGTTTTTT.

The rearrangement links TRBV5-1 to TRBJ1-1; 10 bases map to TRBD1. The ends lost 0 bases at V and 5 bases at J; junction bases unmatched: 10. Germline lookup yields CDR1 SGHRS and CDR2 YFSETQ. The CDR3 has 17 amino acids. The CDR3 DNA follows: TGCGCCAGCAGCTTGGGGGGTCCCGGGACAGGGGTGACTGAAGCTTTCTTT. Translation gives CASSLGGPGTGVTEAFF. Complete variable domain (other parts from reference TRBV5-1 and TRBJ1-1): KAGVTQTPRYLIKTRGQQVTLSCSPISGHRSVSWYQQTPGQGLQFLFEYFSETQRNKGNFPGRFSGRQFSNSRSEMNVSTLELGDSALYLCASSLGGPGTGVTEAFFGQGTRLTVV.

The genes are TRBV19 and TRBJ1-5; possible D gene TRBD1, 6 bases. Germline lookup yields CDR1 LNHDA and CDR2 SQIVND (reference sequence). The V end lost 10 bases, the J end lost 6 bases, and 13 bases lay between the germline ends. The CDR3 is 12 amino acids. The CDR3 loop reads CATAGQSQPQHF. DNA of the CDR3: TGTGCCACCGCGGGACAATCTCAGCCCCAGCATTTT.